These 10 T cell receptor beta chains share one sample of origin, sequenced in a study of T cells in Graves' hyperthyroidism and ophthalmopathy. Authors of the study amplified TCR beta CDR3 regions from RNA transcripts. HTBI primers drove first-round RT-PCR of the TCR CDR3. In TCRdb, the multiplex PCR reads were re-called with MiXCR into one record per CDR3 protein. The profile shows about 610,000 distinct CDR3 sequences, more than 15% of them singletons. Material for sequencing was blood. The source is a woman in her thirties or forties with Graves' ophthalmopathy.

The rearrangement joins TRBV11-2 to TRBJ2-1; D is possibly TRBD1 or TRBD2 (5 bases each). This CDR3 is 12 amino acids long. Germline CDR1 reads SGHAT; CDR2 reads FQNNGV. V gave up 6 bases and J gave up 12 bases, with 15 bases separating them. CDR3 in amino acids: CASSWDALGQFF. The DNA of the CDR3 is TGTGCCAGCAGTTGGGACGCTTTGGGGCAGTTCTTC.

This clonotype was recorded many times. V and J are TRBV11-2 and TRBJ2-2, with TRBD1 as a possible D gene (6 bases). The CDR3 loop spans 13 amino acids. V shed 0 bases and J shed 14 bases, with 13 bases lying between them. CDR1 is SGHAT and CDR2 is FQNNGV in the germline V gene. The CDR3 DNA reads TGTGCCAGCAGCTTAGAGGGGGCGCGGAAACTGTTTTTT. Translated: CASSLEGARKLFF.

On this clonotype: Being one base from a much bigger clone, this may be a read error. The chain links TRBV2 to TRBJ1-5; unclear D gene. The CDR3 length is 12 residues. Germline-derived CDR1 and CDR2 are SNHLY and FYNNEI. V lost 6 bases, J lost 7 bases, and 10 bases lay in between. This CDR3 reads CASRDPGQPQHF. DNA for the CDR3: TGTGCCAGCAGGGACCCTGGGCAGCCCCAGCATTTT.

This clonotype was observed many times. The chain is built from TRBV6-1 and TRBJ1-6; D ambiguous. V was shortened by 3 bases and J by 9 bases, with 12 bases between the two germline ends. Germline V gene sequence: CDR1 MNHNS, CDR2 SASEGT. The CDR3 is 14 residues long. The CDR3 loop reads CASSDEQTVSPLHF. The CDR3 DNA reads TGTGCCAGCAGTGATGAACAGACTGTTTCACCCCTCCACTTT.

This clonotype was seen only a few times. The J gene is TRBJ1-6, the V gene TRBV6-2 or TRBV6-3; a possible D gene is TRBD1 (5 bases). Trimming pared 7 bases from V and 0 bases from J, leaving 19 bases between. CDR1 MNHEY and CDR2 SVGEGT come from the germline V gene. There are 18 residues in the CDR3. The CDR3 loop reads CASTGPGPDSSYNSPLHF. The DNA of the CDR3 is TGTGCCAGCACCGGACCGGGACCGGATAGCTCCTATAATTCACCCCTCCACTTT.

This clonotype was seen at least ten times. The J gene is TRBJ1-3, the V gene TRBV3-1, with D tentatively TRBD1 (5 bases). The CDR3 has 15 amino acids. The germline V gene encodes CDR1 LGHDT and CDR2 YNNKEL (reference sequence). The germline V and J ends were trimmed by 2 bases and 2 bases, with 10 bases remaining between them. CDR3 bases: TGTGCCAGCAGCCAACAGGGTAGCACTGGAAACACCATATATTTT. Translation gives CASSQQGSTGNTIYF.

This clonotype was seen at least ten times. V is TRBV3-1 and J is TRBJ2-5, with a possible D match to TRBD2 (6 bases). This CDR3 comprises 14 residues. Germline V gene sequence: CDR1 LGHDT, CDR2 YNNKEL (reference sequence). V was trimmed by 3 bases and J by 2 bases, leaving 10 bases between them. The CDR3 is CASSQRGVQETQYF. The CDR3 DNA reads as TGTGCCAGCAGCCAGCGGGGAGTGCAAGAGACCCAGTACTTC.

This clonotype was seen repeatedly, ten times or more. The rearrangement links TRBV5-1 to TRBJ1-1; 9 nucleotides match TRBD1. CDR3 length equals 13 residues. V shed 3 bases and J 4 bases; nucleotides not matched to a gene: 1. CDR1 and CDR2 from the germline V gene are SGHRS and YFSETQ. The CDR3 DNA follows: TGCGCCAGCAGCTGGGGACAGGGCACTGAAGCTTTCTTT. Its translation is CASSWGQGTEAFF.

This clonotype was counted only a few times. The genes are TRBV18 and TRBJ1-2; D gene ambiguous. The germline CDR1 and CDR2 sequences are KGHSH and LQKENI. The CDR3 extends over 15 amino acids. V lost 3 bases and J lost 4, with 15 bases in between. This chain's CDR3 is CASSPSEIGSYGYTF. The DNA for the CDR3 is TGTGCCAGCTCACCTTCAGAAATTGGGAGCTATGGCTACACCTTC. The full variable domain, completed using reference TRBV18 and TRBJ1-2, is NAGVMQNPRHLVRRRGQEARLRCSPMKGHSHVYWYRQLPEEGLKFMVYLQKENIIDESGMPKERFSAEFPKEGPSILRIQQVVRGDSAAYFCASSPSEIGSYGYTFGSGTRLTVV.

This clonotype was counted at least ten times. This chain connects TRBV28 to TRBJ2-7, with 7 positions matching TRBD1. The CDR3 loop spans 15 amino acids. Germline-derived CDR1 and CDR2 are MDHEN and SYDVKM. J lost 0 bases, V lost 6 bases, and 8 bases had no gene match. CDR3 protein: CASSPTGLNSYEQYF. The CDR3 DNA sequence: TGTGCCAGCAGCCCGACAGGGCTAAACTCCTACGAGCAGTACTTC.